These 29 T cell receptor beta chains were all obtained from the same sample, sequenced in a study of T cell responses to AZD1222 COVID-19 vaccine. TCRdb's table, derived via immunoSEQ multiplex PCR, lists solely in-frame clones and lacks some. The sample consists of roughly 180,000 clones, 90% to 95% of them appearing once. The source was peripheral blood, collected 28 days after the second AZD1222 dose. The receptors stem from an adult who received the AZD1222 COVID-19 vaccine.

The J gene is TRBJ2-1, the V gene TRBV3-1 (or the pseudogene TRBV3-2); 11 positions match TRBD1. The CDR3 covers 16 residues. J lost 6 bases, V lost 4 bases, and 8 bases had no gene match. Germline assignment: CDR1 LGHDT and CDR2 YNNKEL (reference sequence). The CDR3: CASSLGWTGGSNEQFF. The CDR3 DNA sequence: TGTGCCAGCAGCCTAGGATGGACAGGGGGCAGCAATGAGCAGTTCTTC.

This chain links TRBV28 with TRBJ1-5; D not certain. Looked up from germline, CDR1 is MDHEN and CDR2 is SYDVKM. The ends were cut back, 3 bases at V and 2 bases at J, with 11 bases in the middle. The CDR3 has 15 residues. The CDR3 sequence: CASSLLRHGNQPQHF. CDR3 nucleotide sequence: TGTGCCAGCAGTTTGCTTAGACATGGCAATCAGCCCCAGCATTTT.

This clone was seen once. The rearrangement links TRBV18 to TRBJ2-5; TRBD2 matches at 7 bases. CDR1 is KGHSH and CDR2 is LQKENI in the germline V gene. There are 16 residues in the CDR3. With V trimmed by 0 bases and J by 7 bases, 11 bases remained unmatched. CDR3 coding DNA: TGTGCCAGCTCACCACCGAGGGGCAGGGAGGGGTCGACCCAGTACTTC. It encodes CASSPPRGREGSTQYF.

About this clone itself: Different DNA sequences within this sample yield the same CDR3. This rearrangement joins TRBV29-1 to TRBJ1-1; D is undetermined. CDR3 length: 11 residues. The V gene's germline CDR1 is SQVTM and CDR2 ANQGSEA. Deletions cut 2 bases from V and 8 bases from J, with 9 bases between. CDR3 in amino acids: CSVERGREAFF. In DNA, the CDR3 is TGCAGCGTTGAACGCGGGCGGGAAGCTTTCTTT.

This clone was seen just once. This chain uses TRBV7-9 with TRBJ2-7; the D gene is possibly TRBD2 (6 bases). This CDR3 spans 15 amino acids. Germline loops: CDR1 SEHNR, CDR2 FQNEAQ (reference sequence). V was clipped by 4 bases and J by 0 bases, with 13 bases between them. In DNA, the CDR3 is TGTGCCAGCAGCTATGATAGCGGTCTCTCCTACGAGCAGTACTTC. It translates to CASSYDSGLSYEQYF.

The chain recombines TRBV7-3 with TRBJ1-4; D is perhaps TRBD1 (5 bases). This CDR3 is 15 amino acids long. Germline V gene sequence: CDR1 SGHTA, CDR2 FQGTGA. V dropped 5 bases and J dropped 15 bases, with 25 bases sitting between them. CDR3 bases: TGTGCCAGCAGCCCATCGGGTGTAGGGGCGAATTTGGTGTTTTTT. It translates to CASSPSGVGANLVFF.

This chain connects TRBV27 to TRBJ2-7, with D maybe TRBD2 (5 bases). This CDR3 has 13 residues. The germline gives CDR1 MNHEY, CDR2 SMNVEV (reference sequence). Between the trimmed V and J ends, which lost 2 bases and 3 bases, there was a span of 8 bases. The CDR3, as DNA: TGTGCCAGCAGTTTAAGCGGCAGCTACGAGCAGTACTTC. Encoded protein: CASSLSGSYEQYF.

This clone was recorded once. This rearrangement joins TRBV4-1 to TRBJ2-5; D not certain. Germline assignment: CDR1 MGHRA and CDR2 YSYEKL. V was pared by 0 bases and J by 4 bases, with 12 bases between. This CDR3 contains 15 residues. DNA of the CDR3: TGCGCCAGCAGCCAAGATTACCCGTCACGAGAGACCCAGTACTTC. Its protein product is CASSQDYPSRETQYF.

The DNA of the CDR3 is TGTGCCAGCAGCTTAGTGGGGTCCGCGGATACGCAGTATTTT. Its protein product is CASSLVGSADTQYF. The chain couples TRBV7-9 to TRBJ2-3; D is unclear. This CDR3 has 14 residues. The V and J ends lost 1 base and 6 bases respectively, with 11 bases between them. Germline loops: CDR1 SEHNR, CDR2 FQNEAQ (reference sequence).

This chain connects TRBV7-6 to TRBJ2-7, with 7 nucleotides matching TRBD1. Germline CDR1 reads SGHVS; CDR2 reads FNYEAQ. V lost 3 bases, J lost 2 bases, and 13 bases stayed unmatched. This CDR3 comprises 17 residues. CDR3 residues: CASSFSSLRQGPYEQYF. DNA of the CDR3: TGTGCCAGCAGCTTCTCCAGCCTTAGACAGGGTCCCTACGAGCAGTACTTC.

The chain uses TRBV2 and TRBJ1-4; 9 bases agree with TRBD1. From germline, CDR1 is SNHLY and CDR2 FYNNEI. Losses at the gene ends were 8 bases for V and 7 bases for J; bases not matched to a gene: 5. The CDR3 totals 13 residues. The CDR3 region has the DNA TGTGCCAGCTTCAACAGGGGGCTTGAAAAACTGTTTTTT. It codes for CASFNRGLEKLFF.

The chain carries TRBV5-1 and TRBJ1-2; weak D call: TRBD1 (5 bases). Germline V gives CDR1 SGHRS, CDR2 YFSETQ. The CDR3 length is 15 residues. Trimming left V 3 bases short and J 4 bases short, with 16 bases between. The DNA for the CDR3 is TGCGCCAGCAGCTCTGTAGACAGCTTAGTCTATGGCTACACCTTC. Translation: CASSSVDSLVYGYTF.

The chain links TRBV15 to TRBJ2-7; TRBD1 agrees at 8 bases. J lost 1 base, V lost 6 bases, and 2 bases had no gene match. In germline, CDR1 is LNHNV, CDR2 YYDKDF (reference sequence). The CDR3 has 13 residues. CDR3 in amino acids: CATRQGVSYEQYF. CDR3 DNA: TGTGCCACCAGACAGGGGGTGTCCTACGAGCAGTACTTC.

This chain's CDR3 is CASSESRGQGRYEQYF. In nucleotides, the CDR3 is TGTGCCAGCAGTGAAAGTAGGGGACAGGGGAGATACGAGCAGTACTTC. The rearrangement joins TRBV6-1 to TRBJ2-7; 10 positions agree with TRBD1. From germline, CDR1 is MNHNS and CDR2 SASEGT. V was pared by 2 bases and J by 4 bases, with 8 bases of the junction left unmatched. The CDR3 runs to 16 residues.

The chain couples TRBV2 to TRBJ1-2, with TRBD1 matching 7 bases. From germline, CDR1 is SNHLY and CDR2 FYNNEI. Trimming at V came to 0 bases and at J to 4 bases, leaving 5 bases not matched to a gene. The CDR3 runs to 15 residues. CDR3 sequence (DNA): TGTGCCAGCAGTGAAGCTTGGGACAGCGTCTATGGCTACACCTTC. Translating it yields CASSEAWDSVYGYTF.

This clone has just one count. This rearrangement joins TRBV2 to TRBJ1-2, with 7 bases aligning to TRBD1. Trimming removed 9 bases from V and 1 base from J; junction bases left unmatched: 5. This CDR3 is built from 13 residues. CDR1 is SNHLY and CDR2 is FYNNEI in the germline V gene. The CDR3 region is CASKGTDNYGYTF. The CDR3 DNA follows: TGTGCCAGTAAGGGGACAGATAACTATGGCTACACCTTC.

The CDR3 protein is CASSLVGAGPYGYTF. CDR3 bases: TGTGCCAGCAGCTTGGTAGGGGCAGGGCCCTATGGCTACACCTTC. The chain joins TRBV7-2 to TRBJ1-2; D is perhaps TRBD1 (5 bases). Germline CDR1 SGHTA, CDR2 FQGNSA. V was clipped by 3 bases and J by 4 bases, with 15 bases between them. CDR3 length: 15 residues.

V gene TRBV7-8 combines with J gene TRBJ2-7, with D tentatively TRBD1 (5 bases). V was shortened by 3 bases and J by 1 base, with 10 bases between the two germline ends. This CDR3 has 14 residues. The germline CDR1 and CDR2 sequences are SGHVS and FQNEAQ. The CDR3 region has the DNA TGTGCCAGCAGCTTTCCAGGGTTGTCCTACGAGCAGTACTTC. It is translated as CASSFPGLSYEQYF.

The V and J genes are TRBV30 and TRBJ2-7; TRBD2 matches at 13 bases. This CDR3 is 16 amino acids long. Germline-derived CDR1 and CDR2 are GTSNPN and SVGIG (reference sequence). With 4 bases clipped from V and 3 bases from J, the junction kept 9 bases outside the gene matches. CDR3 loop: CAWTGLAGASDYEQYF. As DNA, the CDR3 is TGTGCCTGGACCGGACTAGCGGGAGCGTCTGACTACGAGCAGTACTTC.

CDR3 coding DNA: TGTGCCAGCAGCTTAGGAGGTTACCCGAGCTCTGGAAACACCATATATTTT. Translation gives CASSLGGYPSSGNTIYF. This rearrangement joins TRBV11-3 to TRBJ1-3; D ambiguous. The CDR3 has 17 amino acids. The V end was cut by 1 base, the J end by 0 bases, with 13 bases between. CDR1 and CDR2 from the germline V gene are SGHNT and YENEEA.

This sequence joins TRBV5-5 and TRBJ2-2; tentatively, D is TRBD1 (5 bases). V was pared by 1 base and J by 3 bases, with 10 bases between. Germline-derived CDR1 and CDR2 are SGHKS and YYEKEE (reference sequence). The length of the CDR3 is 15 residues. The DNA of the CDR3 is TGTGCCAGCAGCTTGTACAGGAGTCACACCGGGGAGCTGTTTTTT. Its translation: CASSLYRSHTGELFF.

This rearrangement joins TRBV6-5 to TRBJ1-6; D gene unclear. CDR3 size: 13 residues. Germline CDR1 reads MNHEY; CDR2 reads SVGAGI. Trimming took 7 bases from V and 5 from J, leaving 9 bases between them. Here the CDR3 DNA reads TGTGCCAGCAAGGAACAGAATAATTCACCCCTCCACTTT. Protein product: CASKEQNNSPLHF.

The chain uses TRBV27 and TRBJ2-5; 10 positions match TRBD2. Unmatched junction bases numbered 6, after V lost 6 bases and J lost 5 bases. The CDR3 runs 14 residues. Germline CDR1 and CDR2: MNHEY and SMNVEV (reference sequence). CDR3 bases: TGTGCCAGCAGACCTAGCGGGAGAGGGGAGACCCAGTACTTC. Translating it yields CASRPSGRGETQYF.

The chain joins TRBV6-1 to TRBJ2-3, with 16 positions matching TRBD2. Trimming took 2 bases from V and 6 from J; bases not matched to a gene: 8. CDR1 MNHNS and CDR2 SASEGT come from the germline V gene. The CDR3 length is 18 residues. The CDR3 DNA follows: TGTGCCAGCAGTGAAATGGGGACTAGCGGGGGGGCACGGGATACGCAGTATTTT. It translates to CASSEMGTSGGARDTQYF.

The chain is built from TRBV10-3 and TRBJ1-1; weak D call: TRBD1 (5 bases). V shed 11 bases and J shed 5 bases, with 15 bases lying between them. This CDR3 is built from 12 residues. Germline CDR1 reads ENHRY; CDR2 reads SYGVKD. Here the CDR3 DNA reads TGTGCCGTTAAAGGGTGGGGGACTGAAGCTTTCTTT. This sequence encodes CAVKGWGTEAFF.

V and J are TRBV19 and TRBJ1-1; 10 nucleotides agree with TRBD1. CDR3 length: 16 amino acids. J lost 5 bases, V lost 5 bases, and 11 bases had no gene match. Germline assignment: CDR1 LNHDA and CDR2 SQIVND (reference sequence). In DNA, the CDR3 is TGTGCCAGTAGTCAGCCGGGACAGGGGTCGGGGACTGAAGCTTTCTTT. Its protein product is CASSQPGQGSGTEAFF. Full variable domain (missing parts from reference TRBV19 and TRBJ1-1): DGGITQSPKYLFRKEGQNVTLSCEQNLNHDAMYWYRQDPGQGLRLIYYSQIVNDFQKGDIAEGYSVSREKKESFPLTVTSAQKNPTAFYLCASSQPGQGSGTEAFFGQGTRLTVV.

This rearrangement joins TRBV27 to TRBJ2-4, with 7 bases matching TRBD1. Germline V CDR1 and CDR2: MNHEY, SMNVEV (reference sequence). With 1 base clipped from V and 0 bases from J, the junction kept 12 bases outside the gene matches. This CDR3 is 19 amino acids long. CDR3 sequence (DNA): TGTGCCAGCAGTTTATTACCGCCCGGACAGGTGGTAGCCAAAAACATTCAGTACTTC. Protein sequence: CASSLLPPGQVVAKNIQYF.

The rearrangement uses TRBV19 and TRBJ1-1; unclear D gene. The germline V and J ends were trimmed by 6 bases and 2 bases, with 10 bases remaining between them. The CDR3 is made up of 13 amino acids. Germline CDR1 is LNHDA and CDR2 is SQIVND (reference sequence). The CDR3 reads CASSSTINTEAFF. CDR3 bases: TGTGCCAGTAGCTCCACCATAAACACTGAAGCTTTCTTT.

This clone turned up a few times. V and J are TRBV29-1 and TRBJ1-6, with D unresolved. The CDR3 runs 13 residues. Trimming took off 4 bases at V and 5 bases at J, with 9 bases between the two ends. Germline V CDR1 and CDR2: SQVTM, ANQGSEA. The CDR3 here is CSVGGGNNSPLHF. The CDR3 DNA follows: TGCAGCGTTGGAGGAGGGAATAATTCACCCCTCCACTTT.